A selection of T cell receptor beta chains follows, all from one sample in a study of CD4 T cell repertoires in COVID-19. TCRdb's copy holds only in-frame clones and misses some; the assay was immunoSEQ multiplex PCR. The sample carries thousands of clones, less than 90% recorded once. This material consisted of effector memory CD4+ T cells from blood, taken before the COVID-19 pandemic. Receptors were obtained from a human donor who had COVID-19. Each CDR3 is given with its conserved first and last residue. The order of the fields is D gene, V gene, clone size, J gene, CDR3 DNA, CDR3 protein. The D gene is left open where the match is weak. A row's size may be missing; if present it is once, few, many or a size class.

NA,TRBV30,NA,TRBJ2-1,TGTGCCTGGAGTCCGCTACGCGCCGAGCAGTTCTTC,CAWSPLRAEQFF
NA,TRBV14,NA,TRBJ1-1,TGTGCCAGCAGCCAAGTTAGAGGGCTAGGGAGCACTGAAGCTTTCTTT,CASSQVRGLGSTEAFF
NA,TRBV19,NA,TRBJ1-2,TGTGCCAGTAGTTCAGGCAACTATGGCTACACCTTC,CASSSGNYGYTF
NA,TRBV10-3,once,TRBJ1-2,TGTGCCACGGCGGGGCAGGACGGATACTACACCTTC,CATAGQDGYYTF
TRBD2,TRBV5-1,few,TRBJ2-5,TGCGCCAGCAGCCATGGGACTAGCGACCCTCTAGAGACCCAGTACTTC,CASSHGTSDPLETQYF
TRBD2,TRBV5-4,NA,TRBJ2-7,TGTGCCAGCAGCTTGGGCGGGGGGACTAGCGGGGACTACGAGCAGTACTTC,CASSLGGGTSGDYEQYF
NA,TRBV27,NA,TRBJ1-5,TGTGCCAGCAGTCCCTTGAGCGATCAGCCCCAGCATTTT,CASSPLSDQPQHF
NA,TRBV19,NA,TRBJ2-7,TGTGCCAGTAGTACCCCAGGGTCGGCCTACGAGCAGTACTTC,CASSTPGSAYEQYF
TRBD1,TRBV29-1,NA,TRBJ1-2,TGCAGCGTAGGCCTCTTGGACAGGGCTCCCCCTTATGCCTTC,CSVGLLDRAPPYAF
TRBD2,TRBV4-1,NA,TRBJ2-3,TGCGCCAGCAGCCAAGATCGGGGGGGCGCAGATACGCAGTATTTT,CASSQDRGGADTQYF
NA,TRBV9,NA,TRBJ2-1,TGTGCCTCCAGGAGCGGCAATGAGCAGTTCTTC,CASRSGNEQFF
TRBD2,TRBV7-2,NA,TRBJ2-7,TGTGCCAGCAGCTTAGGGACTGGGACTAGCGGAATAGGACTCGAGCAGTACTTC,CASSLGTGTSGIGLEQYF
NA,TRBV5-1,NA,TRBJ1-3,TGCGCCAGCAGCTTGGGAGGGTCTGGAAACACCATATATTTT,CASSLGGSGNTIYF
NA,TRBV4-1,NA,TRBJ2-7,TGCGCCAGCAGCCTGATTCCGGGGATGGACTCCTACGAGCAGTACTTC,CASSLIPGMDSYEQYF
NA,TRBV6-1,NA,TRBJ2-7,TGTGCCAGCAGTGAAGGGGCAGGTTCCACCTACGAGCAGTACTTC,CASSEGAGSTYEQYF
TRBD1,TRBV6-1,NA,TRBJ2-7,TGTGCCAGCGCCCCCGGACAGGGACCCTACGAGCAGTACTTC,CASAPGQGPYEQYF
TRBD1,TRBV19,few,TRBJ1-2,TGTGCCAGTAGTATAAACGGGGACAGGGGCGGCTACACCTTC,CASSINGDRGGYTF
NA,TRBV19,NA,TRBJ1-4,TGTGCCAGTAGCGGGGGTGGTAGTACTAATGAAAAACTGTTTTTT,CASSGGGSTNEKLFF
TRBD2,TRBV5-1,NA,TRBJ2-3,TGCGCCAGCAGCTTTGGGGGGCTAACTAGCGGCCTCACAGATACGCAGTATTTT,CASSFGGLTSGLTDTQYF
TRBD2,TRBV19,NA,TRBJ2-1,TGTGCCAGTCAAACTAGCGGGGGGTATCGCCTGTTCTTC,CASQTSGGYRLFF
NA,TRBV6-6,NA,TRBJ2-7,TGTGCCAGCAGGACTACAGGGAACGAGCAGTACTTC,CASRTTGNEQYF
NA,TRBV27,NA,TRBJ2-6,TGTGCCAGCAGTTTGATTGGGGGCTCTGTTGCCGGGGCCAACGTCCTGACTTTC,CASSLIGGSVAGANVLTF
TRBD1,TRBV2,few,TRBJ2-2,TGTGCCAGCAGCGAGACAGGGGGAGGAACCGGGGAGCTGTTTTTT,CASSETGGGTGELFF
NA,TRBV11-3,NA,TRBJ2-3,TGTGCCAGCAGCTTCGACAGCAGCACAGATACGCAGTATTTT,CASSFDSSTDTQYF
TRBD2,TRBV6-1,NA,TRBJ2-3,TGTGCCAGCAGTGGGGGAGGGTGGGGGGGACGCACAGATACGCAGTATTTT,CASSGGGWGGRTDTQYF
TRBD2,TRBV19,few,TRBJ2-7,TGTGCCAGTACTTCTTCAGCGGGACCCTACGAGCAGTACTTC,CASTSSAGPYEQYF
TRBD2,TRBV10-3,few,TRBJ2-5,TGTGCCATCAGTGAGTCGAGCGGGAATGGAGAGACCCAGTACTTC,CAISESSGNGETQYF
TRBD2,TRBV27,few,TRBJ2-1,TGTGCCAGCAGTTTACGGGGGACTAGCGGGACGCCCTACAATGAGCAGTTCTTC,CASSLRGTSGTPYNEQFF
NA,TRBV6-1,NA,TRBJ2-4,TGTGCCAGCAGTGCGGGACTAGCCAAAAACATTCAGTACTTC,CASSAGLAKNIQYF
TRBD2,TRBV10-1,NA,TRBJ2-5,TGCGCCAGCAGTGAAAGGGAGGGAGAGACCCAGTACTTC,CASSEREGETQYF
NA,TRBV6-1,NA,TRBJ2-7,TGTGCCAGCAGTGAAAGCAGGTTCTCCTACGAGCAGTACTTC,CASSESRFSYEQYF
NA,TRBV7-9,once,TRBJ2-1,TGTGCCAGCAGCTTAGAGGGGGTGGCTTACAATGAGCAGTTCTTC,CASSLEGVAYNEQFF
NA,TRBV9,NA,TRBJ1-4,TGTGCCAGCAGCGTAGCTACGGCGGGTGAAAAACTGTTTTTT,CASSVATAGEKLFF
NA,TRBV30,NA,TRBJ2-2,TGTGCCTGGAGTGGTGATGGAAGCGGGCGCACCGGGGAGCTGTTTTTT,CAWSGDGSGRTGELFF
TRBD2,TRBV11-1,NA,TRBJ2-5,TGTGCCAGCAGCTTAGGGGGTCGGCTAGCGGTGGAGGAGGAGACCCAGTACTTC,CASSLGGRLAVEEETQYF
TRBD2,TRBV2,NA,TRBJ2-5,TGTGCCAGCAGCGGGGGGGGAGAGACCCAGTACTTC,CASSGGGETQYF
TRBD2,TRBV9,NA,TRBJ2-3,TGTGCCAGCAGCAGCGGGGGGGGAGACACAGATACGCAGTATTTT,CASSSGGGDTDTQYF
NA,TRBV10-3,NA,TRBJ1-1,TGTGCCATCAGTGATCATCGGGGAGGGGCTGAAGCTTTCTTT,CAISDHRGGAEAFF
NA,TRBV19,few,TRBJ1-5,TGTGCCAGTAATCCCCTAGGCGGCCGAAGCAATCAGCCCCAGCATTTT,CASNPLGGRSNQPQHF
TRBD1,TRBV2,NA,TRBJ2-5,TGTGCCAGCACCCGGACAGGGATGGAGACCCAGTACTTC,CASTRTGMETQYF
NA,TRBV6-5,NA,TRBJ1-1,TGTGCCAGCCTTCGGACAGCTAACATGAACACTGAAGCTTTCTTT,CASLRTANMNTEAFF
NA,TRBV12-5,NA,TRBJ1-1,TGTGCTAGTGGTTTGGGGACAGCCACGAACACTGAAGCTTTCTTT,CASGLGTATNTEAFF
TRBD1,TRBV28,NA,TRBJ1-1,TGTGCCAGCAGGGGACAGACGAACACTGAAGCTTTCTTT,CASRGQTNTEAFF
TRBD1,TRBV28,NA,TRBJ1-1,TGTGCCAGCAGCCCAGGACAGGCGGATAACACTGAAGCTTTCTTT,CASSPGQADNTEAFF
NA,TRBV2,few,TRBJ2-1,TGTGCCAGCAGTGTAAGGGGGAGAGGCAATGAGCAGTTCTTC,CASSVRGRGNEQFF
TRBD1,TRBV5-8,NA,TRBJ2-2,TGTGCCAGCAGCTTTGCAGGGGGCCTTACCGGGGAGCTGTTTTTT,CASSFAGGLTGELFF
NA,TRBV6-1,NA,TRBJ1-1,TGTGCCAGCAGTGTACTTGGACAGAATGAAGCTTTCTTT,CASSVLGQNEAFF
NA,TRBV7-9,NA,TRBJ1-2,TGTGCCAGCATCCGAGATGGGGCGACTAACTATGGCTACACCTTC,CASIRDGATNYGYTF
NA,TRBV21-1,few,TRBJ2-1,TGTGCCAGCAGAACGCCGACTAGCGGGGGGTACAATGAGCAGTTCTTC,CASRTPTSGGYNEQFF
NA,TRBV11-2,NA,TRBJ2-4,TGTGCCAGCAGCCTCAGCGACGGAAACTTAGCCAAAAACATTCAGTACTTC,CASSLSDGNLAKNIQYF
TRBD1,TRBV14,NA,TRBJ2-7,TGTGCCAGCAGCCCGGGACAGGGTTGGGAGCAGTACTTC,CASSPGQGWEQYF
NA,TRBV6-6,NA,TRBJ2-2,TGTGCCAGCAGTGCCCAGGGCACCGGGGAGCTGTTTTTT,CASSAQGTGELFF
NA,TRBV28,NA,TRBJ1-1,TGTGCCAGCAGCGCCAACAGGGAAGCTTTCTTT,CASSANREAFF
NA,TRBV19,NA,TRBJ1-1,TGTGCCAGTAGTAATTATGTCGAGCGCACTGAAGCTTTCTTT,CASSNYVERTEAFF